The TCR beta chain under discussion was sequenced for a study of T cells expressing NK-cell markers (dated by TCRdb to the early 2020s). Looking at the study overall: TCR beta-chain repertoires were profiled in sorted CD3+CD56+NKG2C+, CD3+CD56+NKG2C- and CD3+CD56-NKG2C+ T-cell subsets from several donors. Seven of the eight sequenced donors were HCMV-seropositive and one was HCMV-seronegative. All eight donors whose samples were sequenced were randomly selected healthy volunteers, three of them men and five women. The libraries were sequenced on Illumina HiSeq 2000/2500, MiSeq or NextSeq, producing 2 x 150 bp reads.

These reads were obtained on an Illumina HiSeq 2000. The TCR beta cDNA libraries were made using 5'RACE template switching, a step that added both a universal primer site and unique molecular identifiers. cDNA synthesis was primed from the TCR beta constant segment, followed by two successive PCR amplification steps. Per the source publication's procedure: Reads were demultiplexed and grouped by UMI with MIGEC, and clonotypes were assembled and quantified with MiTCR. To exclude erroneous sequences, any TCR cDNA sequence not supported by at least two reads was discarded. The tcR package was used for downstream repertoire analysis, and clonotypes were matched across fractions by CDR3 nucleotide sequence plus V segment. VDJmatch was used to annotate antigen specificity against VDJdb, with one amino acid substitution in CDR3 allowed. TCRdb reprocessed the reads, so every CDR3 protein sequence counts as one entry and DNA is not shown. It is TCRdb's table, rather than the study itself, that gives the V and J calls and clone size. This sample's table lists around 280,000 distinct CDR3 sequences. The ten largest clones take up approximately 0.42% of the sample.

The CDR3, from cysteine to phenylalanine, totals 11 residues. A DNA sequence was not provided. CDR1 is given as MNHNS and CDR2 as SASEGT, both from the germline V gene. On this clonotype itself: No cognate antigen has been identified for it.

HCMV serostatus was determined by detecting HCMV-specific IgG in serum with a commercial ELISA kit. Ficoll density gradient centrifugation was used to isolate peripheral blood mononuclear cells from blood. The research as a whole found: Whether the expanded NKG2C-expressing T cell clones were specific for HCMV antigens remained unclear. In six or seven donors, the dominant CD3+CD56+NKG2C+ clonotypes ranked among the top 10 CD8+ clonotypes, making up 1.0-7.0% of CD8+ T cells. Those dominant clonotypes were again the most abundant among CD3+CD56-NKG2C+ cells in a few donors, at roughly 25-65%.

The sample comprised blood T cells: a sorted CD56 or NKG2C T cell subset, CD4+ or CD8+ T cells, or bulk PBMC T cells (not recorded which). The sequence is built from TRBV6-1 and TRBJ2-2. This TCR derives from a man in his late teens or twenties in good health. Donor details come from another sample of the same person, matched by shared clones. The CDR3 has the sequence CASSVTGELFF.